This is a list of T cell receptor beta chains from one sample in a study of T cell changes during pregnancy in multiple sclerosis. The data were produced by immunoSEQ multiplex PCR, yet TCRdb's version contains in-frame clones alone and is incomplete. This sample carries 53,000 or so clones, approximately 94% of them seen once, and the ten largest clones take about 0.56%. The sequences come from CD4+ T cells from peripheral blood mononuclear cells, collected in the second trimester of pregnancy. The receptors come from a female donor with multiple sclerosis, enrolled in a pregnancy study. Each CDR3 is given with its conserved first and last residue. Each record gives: clone size, D gene, V gene, J gene, CDR3 DNA, CDR3 protein. The D gene is left open where the match is weak. Only part of the rows carry a size: once, few, many, or a class if the clone is expanded.

-	TRBD2	TRBV6-1	TRBJ2-3	TGTGCCAGCAGTGAAGCGCCGCTAGCGGGGAATACGCAGTATTTT	CASSEAPLAGNTQYF
-	-	TRBV7-2	TRBJ2-3	TGTGCCAGCAGCCCAGGGCCCCCTGATACGCAGTATTTT	CASSPGPPDTQYF
-	-	TRBV10-3	TRBJ1-6	TGTGCCATCAGTGAACGGGATTTCTCACCCCTCCACTTT	CAISERDFSPLHF
-	-	TRBV30	TRBJ2-3	TGTGCCTGGAGCCTACTCACAGATACGCAGTATTTT	CAWSLLTDTQYF
-	-	TRBV5-6	TRBJ2-6	TGTGCCAGCAGCTTTTGGGGGGCTGGGGCCAACGTCCTGACTTTC	CASSFWGAGANVLTF
-	TRBD1	TRBV4-3	TRBJ1-6	TGCGCCAGCAGCCAAGATAGGTGGGACAGGTTCTCACCCCTCCACTTT	CASSQDRWDRFSPLHF
-	TRBD1	TRBV15	TRBJ1-1	TGTGCCACCAGCAGCCACAGGGGAAACACTGAAGCTTTCTTT	CATSSHRGNTEAFF
-	TRBD1	TRBV23-1	TRBJ2-7	TGCGCCAGCAGTTACCTTAAATCGGGACAGAAACCTTACGAGCAGTACTTC	CASSYLKSGQKPYEQYF
-	-	TRBV7-2	TRBJ1-5	TGTGCCAGCAGCTTACAGGGCAGTCAGCCCCAGCATTTT	CASSLQGSQPQHF
-	-	TRBV15	TRBJ2-6	TGTGCCACCAAGAAACTACCTTCTGGGGCCAACGTCCTGACTTTC	CATKKLPSGANVLTF
-	TRBD1	TRBV2	TRBJ1-2	TGTGCCAGCAGCGCGGACAGGGCTAACTATGGCTACACCTTC	CASSADRANYGYTF
-	-	TRBV15	TRBJ2-1	TGTGCCACCAGCGGGCTGAGCAGTGAGCAGTTCTTC	CATSGLSSEQFF
-	-	TRBV2	TRBJ2-7	TGTGCCAGCAGCTCGACAGTTCTGGGCTACGAGCAGTACTTC	CASSSTVLGYEQYF
once	TRBD1	TRBV5-1	TRBJ2-5	TGCGCCAGCAGCGGGGGACAGGGGGCGGTTTGGTCGTTAGAGACCCAGTACTTC	CASSGGQGAVWSLETQYF
-	TRBD1	TRBV29-1	TRBJ1-2	TGCAGCGTTGAACAGACAGGGGTGGTTTATGGCTACACCTTC	CSVEQTGVVYGYTF
once	-	TRBV6-6	TRBJ1-1	TGTGCCAGCAGTTACTCTCAGAAGAACACTGAAGCTTTCTTT	CASSYSQKNTEAFF
once	TRBD1	TRBV6-5	TRBJ2-1	TGTGCCAGCAGAGGGACAGGGGATGGTGAGCAGTTCTTC	CASRGTGDGEQFF
-	-	TRBV18	TRBJ2-5	TGTGCCAGCTCACCACAAAAGGCTAGCGATGGGACCCAGTACTTC	CASSPQKASDGTQYF
-	TRBD1	TRBV14	TRBJ2-3	TGTGCCACCGAGCCTGGGACAGTGGGCACAGATACGCAGTATTTT	CATEPGTVGTDTQYF
-	TRBD1	TRBV7-6	TRBJ1-2	TGTGCCAGCAGCTTGGTAGAGCCCGGACAGGCGACCAGTGGCTACACCTTC	CASSLVEPGQATSGYTF
-	TRBD2	TRBV5-1	TRBJ2-3	TGCGCCAGCAGCCTTGCACCCAAGCGGGGGGGTCTAGATACGCAGTATTTT	CASSLAPKRGGLDTQYF
-	TRBD2	TRBV6-5	TRBJ2-7	TGTGCCAGCACCGAAAGCGGGGGGAACTCCTACGAGCAGTACTTC	CASTESGGNSYEQYF
-	-	TRBV11-2	TRBJ2-7	TGTGCCAGCAGCTTCACAGGGGGGGGAGAGCAGTACTTC	CASSFTGGGEQYF
-	-	TRBV7-8	TRBJ1-1	TGTGCCAGCAGCTTAGGACAGAAGAACACTGAAGCTTTCTTT	CASSLGQKNTEAFF
-	TRBD1	TRBV7-2	TRBJ1-5	TGTGCCAGCAGCGTTGACAGGGATCAGCCCCAGCATTTT	CASSVDRDQPQHF
-	-	TRBV5-4	TRBJ2-7	TGTGCCAGCAGCCGGTCGGACCAGGGCTACGAGCAGTACTTC	CASSRSDQGYEQYF
-	-	TRBV19	TRBJ2-6	TGTGCCAGTAGTATCGTAGTTACTGGGGCCAACGTCCTGACTTTC	CASSIVVTGANVLTF
-	TRBD2	TRBV4-1	TRBJ2-5	TGCGCCAGCAGCCAAGGACTAGCAGTCGAGACCCAGTACTTC	CASSQGLAVETQYF
-	-	TRBV5-1	TRBJ2-1	TGCGCCAGCAGCGTATCTAAACCCCCATACAATGAGCAGTTCTTC	CASSVSKPPYNEQFF
-	-	TRBV19	TRBJ2-7	TGTGCCAGTAAATTAGACAGGAGCCCGAACTACGAGCAGTACTTC	CASKLDRSPNYEQYF
-	TRBD2	TRBV9	TRBJ2-3	TGTGCCAGCAGCGTAGTGGGGACTAGCTTCACAGATACGCAGTATTTT	CASSVVGTSFTDTQYF
-	-	TRBV5-5	TRBJ1-6	TGTGCCAGCAGCTTGGTGAGGGAGGTTCGGTCACCCCTCCACTTT	CASSLVREVRSPLHF
-	TRBD1	TRBV6-5	TRBJ2-1	TGTGCCAGCAAGACAGACAGGGGGCTTAATGAGCAGTTCTTC	CASKTDRGLNEQFF
-	-	TRBV9	TRBJ1-2	TGTGCCAGCAGCGTCATTAGGGGTGACTATGGCTACACCTTC	CASSVIRGDYGYTF
-	-	TRBV27	TRBJ1-1	TGTGCCAGCAGCCCTTCGGGGGGGGGCACTGAAGCTTTCTTT	CASSPSGGGTEAFF
once	-	TRBV5-1	TRBJ2-2	TGCGCCAGCAGCCGGGACATGAGCACCGGGGAGCTGTTTTTT	CASSRDMSTGELFF
-	-	TRBV2	TRBJ2-1	TGTGCCAGCAGTGAGGAACAGATGGGCTACAATGAGCAGTTCTTC	CASSEEQMGYNEQFF
-	-	TRBV7-8	TRBJ1-1	TGTGCCAGCGGACAGTCCATCGTCAACACTGAAGCTTTCTTT	CASGQSIVNTEAFF
-	-	TRBV19	TRBJ1-1	TGTGCCAGTAGTATAGCAGGGGCGAACACTGAAGCTTTCTTT	CASSIAGANTEAFF
-	TRBD1	TRBV2	TRBJ1-6	TGTGCCAGCAGTGGGGCCCAGGGGGCACTTTCACCCCTCCACTTT	CASSGAQGALSPLHF
-	-	TRBV5-1	TRBJ2-1	TGCGCCAGCAGCCCGAGCCAGGGGTATGAGCAGTTCTTC	CASSPSQGYEQFF
-	TRBD2	TRBV4-2	TRBJ2-5	TGTGCCAGCAGCCAACCAAGCGGGGCCGCCCAAGAGACCCAGTACTTC	CASSQPSGAAQETQYF
few	-	TRBV6-5	TRBJ2-7	TGTGCCAGCAGAGATAACACCAGGGGAACATACGAGCAGTACTTC	CASRDNTRGTYEQYF
-	-	TRBV29-1	TRBJ2-7	TGCAGCGTTGACACAGGGAGCTCCTACGAGCAGTACTTC	CSVDTGSSYEQYF
-	TRBD2	TRBV19	TRBJ2-1	TGTGCCTCCGCGGCCCTAGCGGGGGGGACGAATGAGCAGTTCTTC	CASAALAGGTNEQFF
-	TRBD2	TRBV7-9	TRBJ2-3	TGTGCCAGCAGCCGACTAGCCGTGAGCACAGATACGCAGTATTTT	CASSRLAVSTDTQYF
-	TRBD1	TRBV7-9	TRBJ1-2	TGTGCCAGCACAAAGACAGGGCTTAACTATGGCTACACCTTC	CASTKTGLNYGYTF
-	TRBD2	TRBV5-1	TRBJ2-1	TGCGCCAGCAGCTTAGCGGGGGGTGATTACAATGAGCAGTTCTTC	CASSLAGGDYNEQFF
-	-	TRBV9	TRBJ1-6	TGTGCCAGCAGCGTAAGGACAGCCGATTCACCCCTCCACTTT	CASSVRTADSPLHF
-	TRBD2	TRBV6-6	TRBJ2-5	TGTGCCAGCACCAGCGGGGGGGCGAGGCAAGAGACCCAGTACTTC	CASTSGGARQETQYF
-	-	TRBV7-2	TRBJ1-5	TGTGCCAGCAGCCCCGGAGGAGGGGGCAATCAGCCCCAGCATTTT	CASSPGGGGNQPQHF
once	TRBD2	TRBV9	TRBJ2-1	TGTGCCAGCAGCGCCCCAGAGCGGGGGGGACATGAGCAGTTCTTC	CASSAPERGGHEQFF